The 26 T cell receptor beta chains presented below share a single source sample, sequenced in a study of monozygotic twins with inflammatory bowel disease. Each CDR3 protein gets one entry in TCRdb, which reprocessed the 5' RACE reads and gives no DNA. Here the sample table reports hundreds of thousands of distinct CDR3 sequences. Sequences were obtained from blood. The source of these receptors is a human donor with ulcerative colitis or Crohn's disease, or a healthy co-twin of an affected twin (not recorded which).

The rearrangement uses TRBV6-2 or TRBV6-3 and TRBJ2-7. CDR1 is MNHEY and CDR2 is SVGEGT in the germline V gene. The CDR3 runs to 12 residues. The CDR3 protein is CASSYSGIEQYF.

V usage is TRBV7-8 and J usage is TRBJ1-1. The germline gives CDR1 SGHVS, CDR2 FQNEAQ. The CDR3 length is 13 residues. The CDR3 loop is CASREQMNTEAFF. The entire variable domain, with the rest obtained from reference TRBV7-8 and TRBJ1-1, is as follows: GAGVSQSPRYKVAKRGQDVALRCDPISGHVSLFWYQQALGQGPEFLTYFQNEAQLDKSGLPSDRFFAERPEGSVSTLKIQRTQQEDSAVYLCASREQMNTEAFFGQGTRLTVV.

V usage is TRBV28 and J usage is TRBJ1-5; as DNA is missing, the TRBD1 call by TCRdb cannot be tested. The CDR3 is 15 residues long. Germline loops: CDR1 MDHEN, CDR2 SYDVKM. CDR3: CASSFLGQGNQPQHF.

The CDR3 protein is CAQTEGVRYNEQFF. The V and J genes are TRBV30 and TRBJ2-1; TCRdb's assignment of TRBD2 cannot be checked, as there is no DNA. The CDR3 spans 14 residues. Germline CDR1 GTSNPN, CDR2 SVGIG (reference sequence).

This chain's CDR3 is CASSYSNKNSYEQYF. The chain carries TRBV6-2 or TRBV6-3 and TRBJ2-7. CDR3 length: 15 amino acids. From germline, CDR1 is MNHEY and CDR2 SVGEGT.

The rearrangement uses TRBV11-2 and TRBJ2-4; the D call from TCRdb, TRBD2, cannot be confirmed without DNA. Germline V gene data show CDR1 as SGHAT and CDR2 as FQNNGV. The CDR3 runs 19 residues. The CDR3 sequence: CASSSWTSGEDLIKNIQYF.

The genes are TRBV27 and TRBJ1-5; TCRdb selects TRBD1, and the lack of DNA leaves this call unchecked. Germline V lookup: CDR1 MNHEY, CDR2 SMNVEV (reference sequence). The CDR3 spans 19 residues. Here the CDR3 reads CASSSNPRTGKNSNQPQHF.

The chain has TRBV4-2 and TRBJ2-1. Germline assignment: CDR1 LGHNA and CDR2 YNFKEQ. This CDR3 has 16 residues. CDR3: CASSQDNRGSYNEQFF.

The chain has TRBV9 and TRBJ2-1; the TRBD1 assignment by TCRdb is unverifiable without DNA. Germline V gene lookup returns CDR1 SGDLS and CDR2 YYNGEE. CDR3 size: 16 residues. CDR3 loop: CASSVSWTGVSYEQFF.

The genes are TRBV6-5 and TRBJ2-1; TCRdb proposes TRBD1, but this gene call is untestable without DNA. The CDR3 totals 12 residues. Germline V gene data show CDR1 as MNHEY and CDR2 as SVGAGI. The CDR3 loop reads CASSYRGSEQFF.

The chain links TRBV7-2 to TRBJ2-2. Germline V CDR1 and CDR2: SGHTA, FQGNSA. The CDR3 length is 12 residues. The CDR3 spells CASSLWGGELFF.

The V call is TRBV6-2 or TRBV6-3, the J call TRBJ1-6; TCRdb indicates TRBD1, and absent DNA this call remains unverified. This CDR3 has 15 amino acids. CDR1 is MNHEY and CDR2 is SVGEGT in the germline V gene. This CDR3 is CASSSDRAARSPLHF.

This rearrangement joins TRBV4-1 to TRBJ1-1; without DNA, the TCRdb call of TRBD1 cannot be checked. The CDR3 totals 17 residues. CDR1 MGHRA and CDR2 YSYEKL come from the germline V gene. Here the CDR3 reads CASSRSSRTEGGEKAFF.

The V gene is TRBV7-8, the J gene TRBJ2-1; TCRdb reports TRBD1, a call that lacks DNA to check it against. The CDR3 is made up of 17 amino acids. Germline assignment: CDR1 SGHVS and CDR2 FQNEAQ. The chain's CDR3 is CASSRPLTGFFSDEQFF.

The V and J genes are TRBV4-3 and TRBJ2-7; without DNA, the TCRdb call of TRBD2 cannot be checked. The CDR3 extends over 14 amino acids. CDR1 LGHNA and CDR2 YSLEER come from the germline V gene. CDR3 region: CASSPGTSEYEQYF.

The rearrangement links TRBV20-1 to TRBJ1-4; TCRdb gives TRBD1 as the D gene, but with no DNA this cannot be confirmed. Germline CDR1 DFQATT, CDR2 SNEGSKA (reference sequence). This CDR3 has 14 residues. The CDR3 reads CSARQGATNEKLFF.

V is TRBV27 and J is TRBJ1-2; lacking DNA, the TRBD1 call made by TCRdb goes unchecked. The germline gives CDR1 MNHEY, CDR2 SMNVEV (reference sequence). This CDR3 has 13 residues. This CDR3 is CASSLNGGGGYTF.

This sequence joins TRBV11-2 and TRBJ1-3; TCRdb proposes TRBD1, but this gene call is untestable without DNA. The CDR3 consists of 18 residues. Per the germline V gene, CDR1 is SGHAT and CDR2 is FQNNGV. The CDR3 region is CASSLETPGRLKRNTIYF. Looking up the rest from reference TRBV11-2 and TRBJ1-3 gives the full variable domain: EAGVAQSPRYKIIEKRQSVAFWCNPISGHATLYWYQQILGQGPKLLIQFQNNGVVDDSQLPKDRFSAERLKGVDSTLKIQPAKLEDSAVYLCASSLETPGRLKRNTIYFGEGSWLTVV.

The chain links TRBV5-1 to TRBJ1-2; TCRdb calls TRBD1, which cannot be checked without DNA. This CDR3 has 14 amino acids. CDR1 and CDR2 from the germline V gene are SGHRS and YFSETQ. CDR3 region: CASSSGQVTDGYTF.

The chain couples TRBV4-2 to TRBJ1-6. The germline CDR1 and CDR2 sequences are LGHNA and YNFKEQ. This CDR3 region has 11 residues. The CDR3 spells CASSREGHLHF.

CDR3 loop: CSARDGRGRAKNIQYF. This chain connects TRBV20-1 to TRBJ2-4; absent DNA, TCRdb's TRBD1 call cannot be checked. The CDR3 covers 16 residues. Germline CDR1 is DFQATT and CDR2 is SNEGSKA (reference sequence).

The genes are TRBV7-9 and TRBJ1-2. Germline CDR1 and CDR2: SEHNR and FQNEAQ (reference sequence). The CDR3 is 11 residues long. Here the CDR3 reads CASSSTDGYTF.

The chain combines TRBV4-1 with TRBJ2-7. The CDR3 has 15 amino acids. Per the germline V gene, CDR1 is MGHRA and CDR2 is YSYEKL. The CDR3 protein is CASSQVGLQSYEQYF.

The rearrangement joins TRBV6-5 to TRBJ2-3; absent DNA, TCRdb's TRBD2 call cannot be checked. Looked up from germline, CDR1 is MNHEY and CDR2 is SVGAGI. The CDR3 extends over 14 amino acids. This CDR3 is CASSYRARTDTQYF.

The chain employs TRBV4-3 and TRBJ2-1; TCRdb reports TRBD2, a call that lacks DNA to check it against. The germline CDR1 and CDR2 sequences are LGHNA and YSLEER. The CDR3 is made up of 15 amino acids. The CDR3 spells CASSSSGSAYNEQFF.

The chain joins TRBV2 to TRBJ2-1; the TCRdb D gene call, TRBD1, has no DNA to confirm it. Germline assignment: CDR1 SNHLY and CDR2 FYNNEI. This CDR3 has 16 amino acids. The CDR3 region is CASSIRKGQNHNEQFF.